A single T cell receptor beta chain is shown here with its context. The antigen remains undetermined. This specimen comes from a study of breast tumors, draining lymph nodes, adjacent tissues. Study-level results: Tumor TCR diversity was below lymph nodes but above nontumor tissue. Luminal-like breast cancer showed significantly greater tumor-nontumor repertoire similarity than basal-like breast cancer did. Tumor T cell lymph node origin was a supported hypothesis, not proven.

CDR1 is KGHDR, CDR2 SFDVKD, per germline. V was clipped by 4 bases and J by 7 bases; unmatched bases: 10. This CDR3 is 16 amino acids long. TCRdb reanalysed the multiplex PCR reads using MiXCR and keeps one entry per CDR3 protein. The profile shows 30,000 to 40,000 distinct CDR3 sequences, about 60% of them singletons. The sequenced sample consisted of breast tumor tissue. This TCR was recovered from a female donor with breast cancer. Some clones in this sample may be carry-over from other donors' samples. V is TRBV24-1 and J is TRBJ2-1; 9 bases align to TRBD1. The DNA for the CDR3 is TGTGCCACCAGTGACCCCCCGGGACAGGGATTAAATGAGCAGTTCTTC. This encodes CATSDPPGQGLNEQFF.